The rows below give T cell receptor beta chains drawn from one sample of a study of blood T cell repertoires in COVID-19. The method was immunoSEQ multiplex PCR; TCRdb's version includes in-frame clones alone and lacks a portion of them. The sample has 40,000 to 55,000 clones, about 83% seen once. The sequencing input was peripheral blood. These receptors came from a man aged 35 to 55 with acute or convalescent COVID-19. CDR3s include the opening cysteine and the closing phenylalanine or tryptophan. Each record gives: V gene, clone size, D gene, J gene, CDR3 protein, CDR3 DNA. D genes are given only for firm matches. The size field is filled for only some rows; it gives once, few, many or a size class.

V: TRBV10-3
size: NA
D: TRBD1
J: TRBJ2-2
CDR3: CAISEQGANTGELFF
DNA: TGTGCCATCAGCGAACAGGGGGCAAACACCGGGGAGCTGTTTTTT

V: TRBV9
size: NA
D: NA
J: TRBJ2-3
CDR3: CASSLGHGADTQYF
DNA: TGTGCCAGCAGCTTGGGCCACGGGGCAGATACGCAGTATTTT

V: TRBV3-1/TRBV3-2
size: NA
D: TRBD1
J: TRBJ2-1
CDR3: CASSFRGQYNEQFF
DNA: TGTGCCAGCAGCTTCAGGGGGCAATACAATGAGCAGTTCTTC

V: TRBV2
size: NA
D: TRBD2
J: TRBJ2-5
CDR3: CASSRGGEETQYF
DNA: TGTGCCAGCAGTCGGGGGGGGGAAGAGACCCAGTACTTC

V: TRBV7-2
size: NA
D: TRBD1
J: TRBJ1-2
CDR3: CASSLDQGQGGYTF
DNA: TGTGCCAGCAGCTTAGACCAGGGACAGGGGGGCTACACCTTC

V: TRBV5-1
size: NA
D: TRBD2
J: TRBJ2-3
CDR3: CASSLAVTSEPDTQYF
DNA: TGCGCCAGCAGCTTGGCCGTAACTAGCGAACCGGATACGCAGTATTTT

V: TRBV6-5
size: once
D: TRBD1
J: TRBJ1-1
CDR3: CASRRDSLNTEAFF
DNA: TGTGCCAGCAGAAGGGACAGCTTGAACACTGAAGCTTTCTTT

V: TRBV3-1/TRBV3-2
size: NA
D: NA
J: TRBJ2-1
CDR3: CASSHGQLNEQFF
DNA: TGTGCCAGCAGCCATGGGCAGCTCAATGAGCAGTTCTTC

V: TRBV9
size: NA
D: TRBD2
J: TRBJ2-5
CDR3: CASSSGLAGATSETQYF
DNA: TGTGCCAGCAGCTCCGGACTAGCGGGAGCTACCAGTGAGACCCAGTACTTC

V: TRBV7-9
size: NA
D: NA
J: TRBJ1-3
CDR3: CASSLNLLSGNTIYF
DNA: TGTGCCAGCAGCTTAAATCTCCTCTCTGGAAACACCATATATTTT

V: TRBV18
size: NA
D: NA
J: TRBJ2-2
CDR3: CASSPTGTQGTGELFF
DNA: TGTGCCAGCTCACCGACCGGGACCCAAGGGACTGGGGAGCTGTTTTTT

V: TRBV4-1
size: NA
D: TRBD1
J: TRBJ2-2
CDR3: CASSQPAGTGSANTGELFF
DNA: TGCGCCAGCAGCCAACCAGCCGGGACAGGGTCCGCGAACACCGGGGAGCTGTTTTTT

V: TRBV4-1
size: NA
D: NA
J: TRBJ2-1
CDR3: CASSQEQAEYNEQFF
DNA: TGCGCCAGCAGCCAAGAACAGGCAGAATACAATGAGCAGTTCTTC

V: TRBV5-1
size: NA
D: TRBD1
J: TRBJ2-2
CDR3: CASSSGTEGGELFF
DNA: TGCGCCAGCAGCTCCGGGACAGAAGGCGGGGAGCTGTTTTTT

V: TRBV9
size: NA
D: TRBD2
J: TRBJ2-1
CDR3: CASSVSAGGDNEQFF
DNA: TGTGCCAGCAGCGTATCAGCGGGAGGCGACAATGAGCAGTTCTTC

V: TRBV7-9
size: few
D: NA
J: TRBJ1-1
CDR3: CASSLRGGGEAFF
DNA: TGTGCCAGCAGCTTACGAGGGGGTGGTGAAGCTTTCTTT

V: TRBV5-8
size: NA
D: TRBD1
J: TRBJ1-4
CDR3: CASSLSGTGNEKLFF
DNA: TGTGCCAGCAGCCTCTCCGGGACAGGGAATGAAAAACTGTTTTTT

V: TRBV11-2
size: NA
D: TRBD1
J: TRBJ2-7
CDR3: CASSQDRGAREQYF
DNA: TGTGCCAGCAGCCAAGACAGGGGAGCGCGCGAGCAGTACTTC

V: TRBV7-2
size: NA
D: NA
J: TRBJ2-1
CDR3: CASRPDGGRSNEQFF
DNA: TGTGCCAGCCGTCCTGACGGGGGAAGATCCAATGAGCAGTTCTTC

V: TRBV3-1/TRBV3-2
size: NA
D: TRBD1
J: TRBJ1-5
CDR3: CASSQGTGGRNQPQHF
DNA: TGTGCCAGCAGCCAAGGGACAGGAGGTCGCAATCAGCCCCAGCATTTT

V: TRBV3-1/TRBV3-2
size: NA
D: TRBD2
J: TRBJ2-1
CDR3: CASSLGLAGGHEQFF
DNA: TGTGCCAGCAGCCTGGGACTAGCGGGGGGCCATGAGCAGTTCTTC

V: TRBV7-9
size: few
D: NA
J: TRBJ2-2
CDR3: CASSLGRGTAGTNTGELFF
DNA: TGTGCCAGCAGCTTAGGGAGGGGGACAGCCGGCACGAACACCGGGGAGCTGTTTTTT

V: TRBV5-6
size: NA
D: TRBD2
J: TRBJ2-5
CDR3: CASSSGSRGGAVRETQYF
DNA: TGTGCCAGCAGCTCGGGTTCCCGCGGGGGGGCTGTGAGGGAGACCCAGTACTTC

V: TRBV3-1/TRBV3-2
size: NA
D: TRBD2
J: TRBJ2-5
CDR3: CASSKGLAGGPETQYF
DNA: TGTGCCAGCAGCAAAGGACTAGCGGGGGGGCCGGAGACCCAGTACTTC

V: TRBV6-5
size: NA
D: TRBD1
J: TRBJ1-5
CDR3: CASSPGQGYQPQHF
DNA: TGTGCCAGCAGTCCCGGACAGGGGTATCAGCCCCAGCATTTT

V: TRBV6-5
size: NA
D: NA
J: TRBJ1-3
CDR3: CASSYSARAGNTIYF
DNA: TGTGCCAGCAGTTACTCCGCGAGGGCTGGAAACACCATATATTTT

V: TRBV6-5
size: once
D: NA
J: TRBJ1-3
CDR3: CASSYGQGLSGNTIYF
DNA: TGTGCCAGCAGTTACGGCCAGGGCCTCTCTGGAAACACCATATATTTT

V: TRBV27
size: NA
D: TRBD1
J: TRBJ2-1
CDR3: CASRPNRGNEQFF
DNA: TGTGCCAGCAGGCCAAACAGGGGTAATGAGCAGTTCTTC

V: TRBV5-4
size: few
D: NA
J: TRBJ1-5
CDR3: CASSIDTNQPQHF
DNA: TGTGCCAGCAGCATTGACACAAATCAGCCCCAGCATTTT

V: TRBV24-1
size: NA
D: NA
J: TRBJ1-5
CDR3: CATSDGSVSNQPQHF
DNA: TGTGCCACCAGTGACGGTTCTGTTAGCAATCAGCCCCAGCATTTT

V: TRBV18
size: NA
D: TRBD1
J: TRBJ1-4
CDR3: CASSPPGQGYEKLFF
DNA: TGTGCCAGCTCACCCCCGGGACAGGGATACGAAAAACTGTTTTTT